Shown below are 30 T cell receptor beta chains from a single sample sequenced in a study of post-analysis software for immune sequencing data. Points from the study as a whole: Relative to controls, patients had several TRBV segments at higher frequency, with TRBV5-6, TRBV5-1 and TRBV20-1 among these.

These TCRs' antigens remain unknown. The TCR beta cDNA libraries carried unique molecular identifiers. TCRdb used MiXCR to reprocess the PCR reads, holding one entry per CDR3 protein. The sample has roughly 410,000 distinct CDR3 sequences; around 37% are singletons. Sequenced sample: blood. These receptors came from a girl aged 10 to 17 with multiple sclerosis.

Concerning this clonotype itself: The junction departs from germline at one end; a sequencing error may be responsible. V is TRBV20-1 and J is TRBJ1-2, with 12 bases lining up with TRBD1. There are 14 residues in the CDR3. Germline lookup yields CDR1 DFQATT and CDR2 SNEGSKA (reference sequence). The CDR3 bases are TGCAGTGCTAGGGGGACAGGGGGCGACTATGGCCACACCTTC. The encoded protein is CSARGTGGDYGHTF.

This clonotype was seen more than once but under ten times. The V and J genes are TRBV5-1 and TRBJ1-2, with no clear D. The length of the CDR3 is 14 residues. Germline V gene data show CDR1 as SGHRS and CDR2 as YFSETQ. The V and J ends lost 0 bases and 6 bases respectively, with 12 bases between them. The chain's CDR3 is CASSLGVVGNGYTF. In DNA, the CDR3 is TGCGCCAGCAGCTTGGGGGTCGTGGGAAATGGCTACACCTTC.

Written as DNA, the CDR3 is TGTGCCACATGGACTAGCGGGGTTTACGAGCAGTACTTC. This translates into CATWTSGVYEQYF. This chain links TRBV10-3 with TRBJ2-7; 12 bases line up with TRBD2. Losses at the gene ends were 10 bases for V and 4 bases for J; bases not matched to a gene: 5. This CDR3 has 13 amino acids. Germline V gene lookup returns CDR1 ENHRY and CDR2 SYGVKD.

The chain links TRBV12-5 to TRBJ2-7; TRBD2 matches 9 bases. The CDR3 is made up of 14 amino acids. Germline V gene sequence: CDR1 LGHNT, CDR2 FRNRAP. J gave up 3 bases and V 9 bases, and 9 bases lay outside the gene matches. CDR3 in amino acids: CASGRGRANYEQYF. CDR3 nucleotides: TGTGCTAGCGGGCGCGGGAGGGCTAACTACGAGCAGTACTTC. The full variable domain, rest sourced from reference TRBV12-5 and TRBJ2-7, is DARVTQTPRHKVTEMGQEVTMRCQPILGHNTVFWYRQTMMQGLELLAYFRNRAPLDDSGMPKDRFSAEMPDATLATLKIQPSEPRDSAVYFCASGRGRANYEQYFGPGTRLTVT.

This clonotype occurred a few times. J is TRBJ2-1 and V is TRBV6-2 or TRBV6-3; no definite D call. Trimming cost V 0 bases and J 0 bases, with 9 bases left between them. The CDR3 is 16 amino acids. The germline CDR1 and CDR2 sequences are MNHEY and SVGEGT. This CDR3 reads CASSYSIPFSYNEQFF. The CDR3 DNA sequence: TGTGCCAGCAGTTACTCAATACCTTTCTCCTACAATGAGCAGTTCTTC.

V usage is TRBV3-1 and J usage is TRBJ2-3; D gene uncertain. The CDR3 contains 16 residues. V lost 1 base and J lost 1, with 12 bases in between. The germline CDR1 and CDR2 sequences are LGHDT and YNNKEL (reference sequence). CDR3 in DNA: TGTGCCAGCAGCCAAGCCTACGGGCTCCGCACAGATACGCAGTATTTT. Its protein is CASSQAYGLRTDTQYF.

The chain recombines TRBV6-1 with TRBJ2-4; D is possibly TRBD1 (6 bases). The germline CDR1 and CDR2 sequences are MNHNS and SASEGT. This CDR3 comprises 16 residues. V lost 7 bases, J lost 0 bases, and 16 bases lay in between. The CDR3 region has the DNA TGTGCCAGCACCACGTGGACAGCTCTAGCCAAAAACATTCAGTACTTC. Its protein is CASTTWTALAKNIQYF.

The chain carries TRBV12-3 or TRBV12-4 and TRBJ2-5; weak D call: TRBD1 (6 bases). With 4 bases removed from V and 7 bases from J, the gap between germline ends came to 13 bases. The CDR3 loop spans 13 amino acids. This CDR3 is CASSWGRIGTQYF. The CDR3 coding sequence is TGTGCCAGCAGTTGGGGGCGGATAGGGACCCAGTACTTC.

The rearrangement uses TRBV9 and TRBJ2-3; 15 bases match TRBD2. Germline V CDR1 and CDR2: SGDLS, YYNGEE. J was trimmed by 7 bases and V by 4 bases; bases with no gene match: 10. The CDR3 is 17 residues long. CDR3: CASSPRTSGGAGNTQYF. CDR3 sequence (DNA): TGTGCCAGCAGCCCGAGGACTAGCGGGGGGGCCGGGAATACGCAGTATTTT.

This clonotype was observed a handful of times. This rearrangement joins TRBV5-6 to TRBJ1-1; 9 nucleotides match TRBD1. CDR3 length equals 16 residues. With V trimmed by 1 base and J by 5 bases, 9 bases remained unmatched. Germline assignment: CDR1 SGHDT and CDR2 YYEEEE. The CDR3 region is CASSLYSDRGRTEAFF. Here the CDR3 DNA reads TGTGCCAGCAGCTTGTATTCCGACAGGGGGAGGACTGAAGCTTTCTTT.

This clonotype came up a few times. Relative to the germline gene, one junction end is altered; a read error may explain this. The chain recombines TRBV10-3 with TRBJ2-7; 7 bases match TRBD1. The CDR3 runs 15 residues. Germline V CDR1 and CDR2: ENHRY, SYGVKD. The CDR3 sequence: CAVSDGGQVTYEQYF. CDR3 DNA: TGTGCCGTCAGTGACGGAGGACAGGTGACCTACGAGCAGTACTTC.

This clonotype was recorded a few times. V and J are TRBV4-1 and TRBJ1-2; tentative D call: TRBD1 (5 bases). Looked up from germline, CDR1 is MGHRA and CDR2 is YSYEKL. V dropped 1 base and J dropped 1 base, with 22 bases sitting between them. The CDR3 runs to 19 residues. The CDR3 spells CASSQGAGRTRSFNYGYTF. In DNA form, the CDR3 reads TGCGCCAGCAGCCAAGGGGCTGGAAGGACAAGGAGTTTTAACTATGGCTACACCTTC.

The chain recombines TRBV18 with TRBJ2-7; no clear D. This CDR3 has 11 amino acids. Trimming cost V 1 base and J 5 bases, with 3 bases left between them. CDR1 is KGHSH and CDR2 is LQKENI in the germline V gene. The CDR3, as DNA: TGTGCCAGCTCACCACGGGACGAGCAGTACTTC. Protein: CASSPRDEQYF. Full variable domain (outside the CDR3, taken from reference TRBV18 and TRBJ2-7): NAGVMQNPRHLVRRRGQEARLRCSPMKGHSHVYWYRQLPEEGLKFMVYLQKENIIDESGMPKERFSAEFPKEGPSILRIQQVVRGDSAAYFCASSPRDEQYFGPGTRLTVT.

This clonotype has only a few counts. This chain joins TRBV5-1 and TRBJ1-2; D not resolved. This CDR3 comprises 15 residues. V lost 0 bases to trimming and J lost 0 bases, with 9 bases between them. Germline CDR1 SGHRS, CDR2 YFSETQ. Here the CDR3 reads CASSLASVPNYGYTF. DNA of the CDR3: TGCGCCAGCAGCTTGGCCAGCGTTCCTAACTATGGCTACACCTTC.

This clonotype has only a few counts. The chain combines TRBV11-3 with TRBJ2-1; D uncertain. CDR3 length: 14 amino acids. CDR1 is SGHNT, CDR2 YENEEA, per germline. V lost 5 bases and J 4 bases, leaving 12 bases between the germline ends. CDR3 DNA: TGTGCCAGCAGCCCTAATGGAAGATACAATGAGCAGTTCTTC. Translation gives CASSPNGRYNEQFF.

The sample holds a few counts of this clonotype. This sequence joins TRBV7-2 and TRBJ2-1; 7 positions match TRBD2. The V segment lost 4 bases and the J segment 4 bases; nucleotides outside the gene matches: 4. The germline gives CDR1 SGHTA, CDR2 FQGNSA. This CDR3 has 14 residues. The CDR3 sequence is CASSYGLEYNEQFF. CDR3 bases: TGTGCCAGCAGCTACGGACTAGAGTACAATGAGCAGTTCTTC.

Details on this clonotype: A clone one base away is much larger, so this may be a read error. V and J are TRBV29-1 and TRBJ2-1, with TRBD2 matching over 9 bases. There are 17 residues in the CDR3. J lost 0 bases, V lost 6 bases, and 12 bases had no gene match. The germline CDR1 and CDR2 sequences are SQVTM and ANQGSEA. The CDR3 loop reads CSVGPSGEFSSYNEQFF. The CDR3 bases are TGCAGCGTAGGACCTAGCGGGGAGTTTAGCTCCTACAATGAGCAGTTCTTC.

This clonotype was seen a few times. CDR3: CASRKAGFADTQYF. The CDR3 DNA reads TGTGCCAGCAGGAAAGCGGGGTTCGCAGATACGCAGTATTTT. The chain has TRBV27 and TRBJ2-3; 7 positions match TRBD2. CDR1 is MNHEY, CDR2 SMNVEV, per germline (reference sequence). Trimming took 6 bases from V and 4 from J; bases not matched to a gene: 7. The CDR3 spans 14 residues.

This clonotype was observed many times. The V gene is TRBV18, the J gene TRBJ2-7; possible D gene TRBD1, 5 bases. Germline V gives CDR1 KGHSH, CDR2 LQKENI. The CDR3 has 13 residues. V shed 3 bases and J shed 5 bases, with 11 bases lying between them. CDR3 in amino acids: CASSPSPRDEQYF. CDR3 bases: TGTGCCAGCTCACCTTCCCCCAGGGACGAGCAGTACTTC.

The CDR3 coding sequence is TGCGCCAGCAGCCAAACCGGGACAGGGTTTGTCAATGAGCAGTTCTTC. Translation gives CASSQTGTGFVNEQFF. This sequence joins TRBV4-1 and TRBJ2-1; 9 bases line up with TRBD1. This CDR3 spans 16 amino acids. V lost 2 bases to trimming and J lost 6 bases; unmatched junction nucleotides: 8. Germline V gene sequence: CDR1 MGHRA, CDR2 YSYEKL.

In its sample, this clonotype was seen a few times. V is TRBV12-3 or TRBV12-4 and J is TRBJ2-1; TRBD2 matches at 9 bases. The CDR3 length is 16 residues. The junction had 10 bases not matched to a gene; V was cut back by 5 bases and J by 5 bases. CDR3 DNA sequence: TGTGCCAGCAGTCCCTCCCGGCTAGCGGGGAACAATGAGCAGTTCTTC. This translates into CASSPSRLAGNNEQFF.

The V and J genes are TRBV5-1 and TRBJ2-1; tentative D call: TRBD1 (6 bases). Trimming removed 5 bases from V and 0 bases from J, with 12 bases in between. CDR3 size: 15 residues. Germline V gene lookup returns CDR1 SGHRS and CDR2 YFSETQ. CDR3 protein: CASSSDSGSYNEQFF. CDR3 DNA sequence: TGCGCCAGCAGTTCGGACAGCGGCTCCTACAATGAGCAGTTCTTC.

This chain uses TRBV6-5 with TRBJ2-7, with TRBD1 as a possible D gene (6 bases). The CDR3 totals 13 residues. Trimming stripped 6 bases from V and 2 bases from J, with 11 bases between. Germline V gives CDR1 MNHEY, CDR2 SVGAGI. The CDR3: CASRATGTYEQYF. In DNA form, the CDR3 reads TGTGCCAGCAGAGCAACAGGGACCTACGAGCAGTACTTC.

Many counts were recorded for this clonotype. In DNA, the CDR3 is TGTGCCAGCGGTTACAGGGATGGGACAGATACGCAGTATTTT. This translates into CASGYRDGTDTQYF. This chain uses TRBV12-3 or TRBV12-4 with TRBJ2-3, with D possibly matching TRBD1 (6 bases). The V and J ends lost 8 bases and 3 bases respectively, with 15 bases between them. The CDR3 is made up of 14 amino acids.

In its sample, this clonotype was seen a few times. This rearrangement joins TRBV7-2 to TRBJ1-5; no clear D. With 4 bases removed from V and 1 base from J, the gap between germline ends came to 11 bases. Germline V gives CDR1 SGHTA, CDR2 FQGNSA. The CDR3 is made up of 15 amino acids. The CDR3 loop is CASSSSATSNQPQHF. The CDR3 DNA sequence: TGTGCCAGCAGCTCGTCCGCGACGAGCAATCAGCCCCAGCATTTT.

This clonotype was observed a handful of times. J is TRBJ1-2 and V is TRBV20-1, with a possible D match to TRBD1 (5 bases). V was pared by 0 bases and J by 1 base, with 15 bases between. Germline V gene data show CDR1 as DFQATT and CDR2 as SNEGSKA (reference sequence). This CDR3 is built from 16 residues. The CDR3: CSARDHSEGLNYGYTF. The CDR3 coding sequence is TGCAGTGCTAGAGACCATTCGGAGGGGCTTAACTATGGCTACACCTTC.

This clonotype was observed a handful of times. The V gene is TRBV6-6, the J gene TRBJ1-5; a weak D match, TRBD1 (5 bases). Looked up from germline, CDR1 is MNHNY and CDR2 is SVGAGI (reference sequence). The CDR3 consists of 15 residues. V lost 6 bases and J lost 0, with 12 bases in between. CDR3 sequence (DNA): TGTGCCAGCAGCCCGGGGGAGAATAGCAATCAGCCCCAGCATTTT. Translation: CASSPGENSNQPQHF.

The genes are TRBV18 and TRBJ2-7, with 7 bases that match TRBD1. CDR3 length equals 13 residues. Germline loops: CDR1 KGHSH, CDR2 LQKENI. With V trimmed by 3 bases and J by 12 bases, 11 bases remained unmatched. CDR3 DNA sequence: TGTGCCAGCTCACCCCGGGACAGAACGGTTCCGTACTTC. Encoded protein: CASSPRDRTVPYF.

In its sample, this clonotype was seen a few times. The V call is TRBV15, the J call TRBJ2-6, with unresolved D. CDR3 length: 16 residues. Trimming pared 3 bases from V and 0 bases from J, leaving 9 bases between. CDR1 and CDR2 (germline): LNHNV, YYDKDF (reference sequence). CDR3 sequence: CATSSQMSSGANVLTF. CDR3 nucleotide sequence: TGTGCCACCAGCAGTCAGATGTCCTCTGGGGCCAACGTCCTGACTTTC.

The rearrangement links TRBV2 to TRBJ2-7; D possibly corresponds to TRBD2 (5 bases). Deletions cut 4 bases from V and 7 bases from J, with 8 bases between. Germline CDR1 and CDR2: SNHLY and FYNNEI. This CDR3 comprises 11 residues. DNA of the CDR3: TGTGCCAGCAGTGCCGGGGAGGAGCAGTACTTC. Its translation: CASSAGEEQYF.